The present T cell receptor (beta chain) was sequenced within a study of blood T cell repertoires in COVID-19. Study-level background: From the United States, Italy and Spain came samples of acute and convalescent COVID-19. The cDNA or gDNA used as material had been derived from T cells, B-cell-depleted T cells, or PBMCs.

CDR1 and CDR2 (germline): MNHEY, SVGAGI. Trimming at V came to 4 bases and at J to 3 bases, leaving 10 bases not matched to a gene. This CDR3 is 16 amino acids long. As originally analysed: Scientists estimated how many nucleated cells there were by amplifying reference gene primers. The assay was immunoSEQ multiplex PCR, and TCRdb's table has in-frame clones only and misses some. The V and J calls and the clone size are those of that table, but D and trimming were determined from the DNA. Of under 85,000 clones listed, around nine tenths are singletons. V gene TRBV6-5 combines with J gene TRBJ2-7; 9 bases line up with TRBD2. This TCR came from a woman at least 80 years old with active or convalescent COVID-19. The sample comprised peripheral blood. The CDR3 spells CASSWVSREGLYEQYF. The CDR3 DNA reads TGTGCCAGCAGTTGGGTTTCGCGGGAGGGCCTCTACGAGCAGTACTTC.